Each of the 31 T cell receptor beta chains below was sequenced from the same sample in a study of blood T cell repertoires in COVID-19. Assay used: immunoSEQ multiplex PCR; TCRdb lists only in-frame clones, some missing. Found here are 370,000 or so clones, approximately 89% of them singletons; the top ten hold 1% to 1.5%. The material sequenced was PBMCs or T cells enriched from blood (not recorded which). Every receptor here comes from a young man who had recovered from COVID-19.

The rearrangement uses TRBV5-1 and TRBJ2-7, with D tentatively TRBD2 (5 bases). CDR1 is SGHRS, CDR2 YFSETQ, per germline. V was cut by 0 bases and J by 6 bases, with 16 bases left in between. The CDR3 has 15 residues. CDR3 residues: CASSLESREDFEQYF. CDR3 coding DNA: TGCGCCAGCAGCTTGGAGTCACGGGAAGATTTCGAGCAGTACTTC. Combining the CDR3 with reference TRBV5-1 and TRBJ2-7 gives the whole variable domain KAGVTQTPRYLIKTRGQQVTLSCSPISGHRSVSWYQQTPGQGLQFLFEYFSETQRNKGNFPGRFSGRQFSNSRSEMNVSTLELGDSALYLCASSLESREDFEQYFGPGTRLTVT.

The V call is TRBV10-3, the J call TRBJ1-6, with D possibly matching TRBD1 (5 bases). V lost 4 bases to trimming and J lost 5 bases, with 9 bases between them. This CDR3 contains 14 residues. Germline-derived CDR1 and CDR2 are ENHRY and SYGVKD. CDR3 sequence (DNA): TGTGCCATCAGTGGACAGCCCGATAATTCACCCCTCCACTTT. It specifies CAISGQPDNSPLHF.

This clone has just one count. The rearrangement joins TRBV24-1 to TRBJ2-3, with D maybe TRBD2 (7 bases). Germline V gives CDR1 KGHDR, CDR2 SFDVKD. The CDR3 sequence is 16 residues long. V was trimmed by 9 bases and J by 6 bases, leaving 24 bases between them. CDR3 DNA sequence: TGTGCCACCTCCCCTCAAGGGGGAGGGACCAAGGATACGCAGTATTTT. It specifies CATSPQGGGTKDTQYF.

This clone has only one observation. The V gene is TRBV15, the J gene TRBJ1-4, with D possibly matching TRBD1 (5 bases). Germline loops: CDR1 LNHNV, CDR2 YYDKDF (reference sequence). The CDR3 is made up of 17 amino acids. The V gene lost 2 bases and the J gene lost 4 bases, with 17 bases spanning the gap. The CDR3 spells CATSRNSLVGVNEKLFF. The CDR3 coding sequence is TGTGCCACCAGCAGAAACTCGCTTGTAGGGGTTAATGAAAAACTGTTTTTT.

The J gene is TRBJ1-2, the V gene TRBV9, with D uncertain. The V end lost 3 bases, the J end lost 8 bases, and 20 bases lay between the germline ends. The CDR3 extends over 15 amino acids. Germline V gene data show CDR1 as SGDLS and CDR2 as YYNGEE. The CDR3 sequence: CASSEEAAAPGGYTF. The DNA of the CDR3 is TGTGCCAGCAGCGAGGAAGCGGCGGCCCCAGGAGGCTACACCTTC. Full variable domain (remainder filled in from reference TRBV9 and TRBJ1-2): DSGVTQTPKHLITATGQRVTLRCSPRSGDLSVYWYQQSLDQGLQFLIQYYNGEERAKGNILERFSAQQFPDLHSELNLSSLELGDSALYFCASSEEAAAPGGYTFGSGTRLTVV.

The CDR3: CASSLFGQETQYF. CDR3 DNA: TGTGCCAGCAGCTTATTCGGCCAAGAGACCCAGTACTTC. This chain connects TRBV11-3 to TRBJ2-5; unclear D gene. V lost 2 bases and J lost 1, with 5 bases in between. CDR3 length equals 13 residues. The V gene's germline CDR1 is SGHNT and CDR2 YENEEA.

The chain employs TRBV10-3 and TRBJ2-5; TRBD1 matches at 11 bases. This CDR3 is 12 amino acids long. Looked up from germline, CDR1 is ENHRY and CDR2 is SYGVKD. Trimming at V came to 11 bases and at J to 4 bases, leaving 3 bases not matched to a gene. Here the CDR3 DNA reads TGTGCCGGCGGACAGGGGGCAGAGACCCAGTACTTC. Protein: CAGGQGAETQYF.

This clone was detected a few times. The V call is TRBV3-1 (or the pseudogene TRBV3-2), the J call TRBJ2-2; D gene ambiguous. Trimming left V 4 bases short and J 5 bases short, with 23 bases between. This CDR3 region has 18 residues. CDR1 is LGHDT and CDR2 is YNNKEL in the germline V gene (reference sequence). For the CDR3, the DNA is TGTGCCAGCAGCCCCCCCTCGACTCCAAACCCTCTTACCGGGGAGCTGTTTTTT. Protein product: CASSPPSTPNPLTGELFF.

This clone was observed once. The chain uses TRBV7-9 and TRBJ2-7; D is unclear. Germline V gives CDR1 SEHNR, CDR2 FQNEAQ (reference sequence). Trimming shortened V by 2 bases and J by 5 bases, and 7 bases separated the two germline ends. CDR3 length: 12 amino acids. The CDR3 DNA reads TGTGCCAGCAGCTTACCCCCCAACGAGCAGTACTTC. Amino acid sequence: CASSLPPNEQYF. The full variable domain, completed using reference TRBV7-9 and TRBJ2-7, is DTGVSQNPRHKITKRGQNVTFRCDPISEHNRLYWYRQTLGQGPEFLTYFQNEAQLEKSRLLSDRFSAERPKGSFSTLEIQRTEQGDSAMYLCASSLPPNEQYFGPGTRLTVT.

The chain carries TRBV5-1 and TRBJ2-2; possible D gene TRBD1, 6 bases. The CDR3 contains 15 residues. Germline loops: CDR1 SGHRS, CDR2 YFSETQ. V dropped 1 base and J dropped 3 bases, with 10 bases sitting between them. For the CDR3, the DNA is TGCGCCAGCAGCTTGACAGGGTTCGACACCGGGGAGCTGTTTTTT. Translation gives CASSLTGFDTGELFF.

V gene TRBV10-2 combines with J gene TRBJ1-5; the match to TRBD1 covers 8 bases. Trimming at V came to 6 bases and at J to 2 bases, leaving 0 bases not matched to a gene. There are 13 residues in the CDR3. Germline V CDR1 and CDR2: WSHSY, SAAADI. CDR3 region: CASRGQGNQPQHF. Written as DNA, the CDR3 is TGCGCCAGCAGGGGACAGGGCAATCAGCCCCAGCATTTT.

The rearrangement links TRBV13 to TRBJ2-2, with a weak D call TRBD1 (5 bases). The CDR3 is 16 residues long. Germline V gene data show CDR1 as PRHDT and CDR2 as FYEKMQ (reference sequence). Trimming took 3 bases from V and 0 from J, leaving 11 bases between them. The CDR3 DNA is TGTGCCAGCAGCTTCGGGCAGGGCCCGAACACCGGGGAGCTGTTTTTT. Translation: CASSFGQGPNTGELFF.

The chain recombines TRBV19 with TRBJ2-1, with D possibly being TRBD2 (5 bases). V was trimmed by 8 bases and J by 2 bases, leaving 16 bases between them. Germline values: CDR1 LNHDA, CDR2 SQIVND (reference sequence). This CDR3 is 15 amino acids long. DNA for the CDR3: TGTGCCAGTGGGGTGAGGGCCGGGACCTACAATGAGCAGTTCTTC. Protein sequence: CASGVRAGTYNEQFF.

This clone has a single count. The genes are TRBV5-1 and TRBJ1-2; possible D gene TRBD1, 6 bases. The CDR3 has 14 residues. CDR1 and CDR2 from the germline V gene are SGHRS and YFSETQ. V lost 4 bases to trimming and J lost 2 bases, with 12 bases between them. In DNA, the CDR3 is TGCGCCAGCAGCGCCGGACAGACCAACTATGGCTACACCTTC. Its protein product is CASSAGQTNYGYTF.

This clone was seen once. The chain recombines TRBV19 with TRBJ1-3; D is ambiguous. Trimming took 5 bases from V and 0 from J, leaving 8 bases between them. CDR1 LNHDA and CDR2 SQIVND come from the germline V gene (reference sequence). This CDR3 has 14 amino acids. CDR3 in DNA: TGTGCCAGTAGTCCCAGGCACTCTGGAAACACCATATATTTT. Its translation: CASSPRHSGNTIYF.

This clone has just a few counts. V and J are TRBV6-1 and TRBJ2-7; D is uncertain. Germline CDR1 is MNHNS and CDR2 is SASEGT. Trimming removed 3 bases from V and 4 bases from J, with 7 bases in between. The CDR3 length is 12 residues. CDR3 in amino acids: CASSERIYEQYF. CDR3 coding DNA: TGTGCCAGCAGTGAGAGGATATACGAGCAGTACTTC.

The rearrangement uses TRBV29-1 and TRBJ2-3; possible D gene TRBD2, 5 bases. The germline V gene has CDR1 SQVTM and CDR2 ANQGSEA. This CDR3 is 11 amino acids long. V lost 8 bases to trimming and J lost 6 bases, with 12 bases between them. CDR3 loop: CSRRFGDTQYF. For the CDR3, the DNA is TGCAGCCGGAGGTTCGGGGATACGCAGTATTTT.

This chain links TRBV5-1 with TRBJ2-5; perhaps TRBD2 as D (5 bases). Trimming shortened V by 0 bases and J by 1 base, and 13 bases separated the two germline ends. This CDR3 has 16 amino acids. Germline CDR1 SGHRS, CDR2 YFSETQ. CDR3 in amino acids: CASSLGPAELQETQYF. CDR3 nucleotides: TGCGCCAGCAGCTTGGGCCCAGCGGAGCTCCAAGAGACCCAGTACTTC.

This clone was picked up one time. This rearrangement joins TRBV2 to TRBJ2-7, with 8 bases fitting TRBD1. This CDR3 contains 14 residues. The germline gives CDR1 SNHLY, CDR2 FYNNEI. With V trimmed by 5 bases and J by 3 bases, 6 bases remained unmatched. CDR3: CASSIDRGHYEQYF. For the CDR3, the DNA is TGTGCCAGCAGTATCGACAGGGGACACTACGAGCAGTACTTC.

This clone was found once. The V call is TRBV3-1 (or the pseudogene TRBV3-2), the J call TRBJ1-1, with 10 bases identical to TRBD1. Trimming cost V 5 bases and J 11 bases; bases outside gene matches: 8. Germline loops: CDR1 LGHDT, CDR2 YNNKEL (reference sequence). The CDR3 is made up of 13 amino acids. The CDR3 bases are TGTGCCAGCAGCGACCCGGGACAGGGGCACGCTTTCTTT. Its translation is CASSDPGQGHAFF.

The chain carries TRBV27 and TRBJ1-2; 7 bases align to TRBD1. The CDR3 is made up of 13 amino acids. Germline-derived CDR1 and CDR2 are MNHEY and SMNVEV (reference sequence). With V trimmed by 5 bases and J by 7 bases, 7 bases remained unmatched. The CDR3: CASSSNRGFGYTF. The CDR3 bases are TGTGCCAGCAGTAGTAACAGGGGATTTGGCTACACCTTC.

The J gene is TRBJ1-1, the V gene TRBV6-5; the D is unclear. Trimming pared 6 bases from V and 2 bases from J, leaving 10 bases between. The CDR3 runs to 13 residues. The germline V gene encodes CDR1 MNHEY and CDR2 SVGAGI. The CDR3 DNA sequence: TGTGCCAGCAGGTCGCAGGTAAACACTGAAGCTTTCTTT. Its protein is CASRSQVNTEAFF.

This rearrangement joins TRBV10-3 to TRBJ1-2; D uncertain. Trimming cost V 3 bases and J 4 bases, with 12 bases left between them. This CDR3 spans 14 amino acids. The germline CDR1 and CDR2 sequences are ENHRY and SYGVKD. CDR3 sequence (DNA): TGTGCCATCAGTGATCAGAGCGATGCCTATGGCTACACCTTC. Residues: CAISDQSDAYGYTF.

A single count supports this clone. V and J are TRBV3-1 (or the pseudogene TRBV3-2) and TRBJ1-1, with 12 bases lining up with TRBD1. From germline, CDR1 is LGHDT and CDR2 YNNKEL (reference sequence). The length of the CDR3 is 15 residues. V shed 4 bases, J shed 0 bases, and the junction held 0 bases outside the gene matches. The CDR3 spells CASSRDRGLNTEAFF. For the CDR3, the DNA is TGTGCCAGCAGCCGGGACAGGGGGCTGAACACTGAAGCTTTCTTT.

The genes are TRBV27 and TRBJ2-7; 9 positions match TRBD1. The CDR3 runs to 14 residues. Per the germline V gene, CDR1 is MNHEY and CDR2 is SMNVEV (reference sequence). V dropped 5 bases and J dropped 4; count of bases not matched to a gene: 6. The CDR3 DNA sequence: TGTGCCAGCAGTCCATACAGGGGGCCATACGAGCAGTACTTC. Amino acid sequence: CASSPYRGPYEQYF.

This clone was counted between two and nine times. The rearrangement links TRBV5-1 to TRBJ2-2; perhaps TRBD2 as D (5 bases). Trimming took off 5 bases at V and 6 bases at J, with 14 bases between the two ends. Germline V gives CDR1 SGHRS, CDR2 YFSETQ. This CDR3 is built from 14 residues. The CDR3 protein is CASRPAGVAGELFF. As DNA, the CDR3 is TGCGCCAGCAGGCCCGCGGGCGTGGCCGGGGAGCTGTTTTTT.

This CDR3 is CASSVELADTEAFF. Written as DNA, the CDR3 is TGTGCCAGCAGCGTAGAGTTGGCGGACACTGAAGCTTTCTTT. This sequence joins TRBV9 and TRBJ1-1; D unclear. CDR1 is SGDLS, CDR2 YYNGEE, per germline. V lost 0 bases, J lost 3 bases, and 9 bases lay in between. The CDR3 runs to 14 residues.

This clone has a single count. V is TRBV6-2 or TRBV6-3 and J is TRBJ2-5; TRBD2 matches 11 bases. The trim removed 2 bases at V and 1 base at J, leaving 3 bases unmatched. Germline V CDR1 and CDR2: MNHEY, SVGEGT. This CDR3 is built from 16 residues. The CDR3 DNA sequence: TGTGCCAGCAGTTACCCTAGCGGGGGGCTCCAAGAGACCCAGTACTTC. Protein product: CASSYPSGGLQETQYF.

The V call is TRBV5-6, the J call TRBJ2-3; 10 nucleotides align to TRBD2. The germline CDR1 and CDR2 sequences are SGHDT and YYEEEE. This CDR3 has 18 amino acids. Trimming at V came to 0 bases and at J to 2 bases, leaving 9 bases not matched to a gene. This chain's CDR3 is CASSLGLAGENPTDTQYF. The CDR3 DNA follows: TGTGCCAGCAGCTTGGGTCTAGCGGGGGAGAACCCCACAGATACGCAGTATTTT.

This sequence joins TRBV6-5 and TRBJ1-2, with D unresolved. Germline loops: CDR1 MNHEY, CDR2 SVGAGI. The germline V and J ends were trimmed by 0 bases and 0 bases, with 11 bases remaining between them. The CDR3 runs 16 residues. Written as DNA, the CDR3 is TGTGCCAGCAGTTACTCGAGCAGGTTTACTAACTATGGCTACACCTTC. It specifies CASSYSSRFTNYGYTF.

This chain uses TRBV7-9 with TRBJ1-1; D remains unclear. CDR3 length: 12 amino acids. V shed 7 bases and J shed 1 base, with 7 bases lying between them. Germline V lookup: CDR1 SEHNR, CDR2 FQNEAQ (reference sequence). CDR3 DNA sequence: TGTGCCAGCACCCTAGGGAACACTGAAGCTTTCTTT. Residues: CASTLGNTEAFF. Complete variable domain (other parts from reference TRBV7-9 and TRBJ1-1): DTGVSQNPRHKITKRGQNVTFRCDPISEHNRLYWYRQTLGQGPEFLTYFQNEAQLEKSRLLSDRFSAERPKGSFSTLEIQRTEQGDSAMYLCASTLGNTEAFFGQGTRLTVV.